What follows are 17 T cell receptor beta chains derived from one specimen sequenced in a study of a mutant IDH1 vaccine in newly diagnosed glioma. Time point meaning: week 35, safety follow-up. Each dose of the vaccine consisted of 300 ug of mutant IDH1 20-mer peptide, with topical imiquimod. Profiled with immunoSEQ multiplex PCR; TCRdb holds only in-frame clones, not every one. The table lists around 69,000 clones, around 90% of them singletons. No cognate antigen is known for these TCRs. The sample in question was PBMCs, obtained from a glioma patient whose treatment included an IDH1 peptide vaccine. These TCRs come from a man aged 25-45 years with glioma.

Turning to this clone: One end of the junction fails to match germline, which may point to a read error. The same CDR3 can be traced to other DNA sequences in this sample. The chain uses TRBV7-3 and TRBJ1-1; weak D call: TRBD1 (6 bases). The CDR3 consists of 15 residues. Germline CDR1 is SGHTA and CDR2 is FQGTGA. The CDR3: CASSAGAQGNTEAFF. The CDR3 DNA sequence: TGTGCTAGCAGCGCGGGGGCGCAGGGGAACACTGAAGCTTTCTTT.

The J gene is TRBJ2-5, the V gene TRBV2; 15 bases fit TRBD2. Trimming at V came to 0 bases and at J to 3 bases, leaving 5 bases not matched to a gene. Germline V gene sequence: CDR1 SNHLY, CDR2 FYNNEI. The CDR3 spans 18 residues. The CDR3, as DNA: TGTGCCAGCAGTGAAGCTCCGGGACTAGCGGGGGGAAAAGAGACCCAGTACTTC. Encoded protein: CASSEAPGLAGGKETQYF.

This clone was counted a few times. The CDR3 protein is CASRRQSVSNQPQHF. CDR3 sequence (DNA): TGTGCCAGTAGGCGACAGTCGGTTAGCAATCAGCCCCAGCATTTT. This chain uses TRBV19 with TRBJ1-5, with D possibly matching TRBD1 (5 bases). The CDR3 has 15 residues. Germline V gene lookup returns CDR1 LNHDA and CDR2 SQIVND (reference sequence). V lost 6 bases and J lost 0, with 12 bases in between. Based on the CDR3 plus reference TRBV19 and TRBJ1-5, the full variable domain is DGGITQSPKYLFRKEGQNVTLSCEQNLNHDAMYWYRQDPGQGLRLIYYSQIVNDFQKGDIAEGYSVSREKKESFPLTVTSAQKNPTAFYLCASRRQSVSNQPQHFGDGTRLSIL.

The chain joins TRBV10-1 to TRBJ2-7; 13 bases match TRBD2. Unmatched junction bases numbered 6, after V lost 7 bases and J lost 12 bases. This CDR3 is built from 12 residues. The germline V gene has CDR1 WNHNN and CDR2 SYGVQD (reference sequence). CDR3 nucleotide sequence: TGCGCCAGCAATCGGACTAGCGGGAGTTCGTACTTC. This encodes CASNRTSGSSYF.

The CDR3 sequence is CASTWGATDTQYF. CDR3 sequence (DNA): TGTGCCAGCACATGGGGAGCCACGGATACGCAGTATTTT. The chain couples TRBV2 to TRBJ2-3, with a possible D match to TRBD2 (5 bases). The CDR3 has 13 residues. V was trimmed by 7 bases and J by 6 bases, leaving 14 bases between them. Germline V gene data show CDR1 as SNHLY and CDR2 as FYNNEI.

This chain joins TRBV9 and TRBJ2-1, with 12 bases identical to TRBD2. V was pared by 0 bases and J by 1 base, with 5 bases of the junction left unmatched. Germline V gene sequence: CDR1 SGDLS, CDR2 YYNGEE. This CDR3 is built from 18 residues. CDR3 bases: TGTGCCAGCAGCGTAGAACTAGCGGGAGGCCCGTCCTACAATGAGCAGTTCTTC. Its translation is CASSVELAGGPSYNEQFF.

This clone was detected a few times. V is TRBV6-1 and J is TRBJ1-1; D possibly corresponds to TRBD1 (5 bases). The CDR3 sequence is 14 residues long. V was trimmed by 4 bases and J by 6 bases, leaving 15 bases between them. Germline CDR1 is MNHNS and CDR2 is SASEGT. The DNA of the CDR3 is TGTGCCAGCAGTGCAGGGAGGGGATGGCCTGAAGCTTTCTTT. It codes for CASSAGRGWPEAFF.

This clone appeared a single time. CDR3 sequence (DNA): TGTGCCAGCAGAGGAGGGGGCCCTAATGAAAAACTGTTTTTT. Its translation is CASRGGGPNEKLFF. The gene calls are TRBV27 and TRBJ1-4; 7 positions agree with TRBD1. There are 14 residues in the CDR3. Germline V gene data show CDR1 as MNHEY and CDR2 as SMNVEV (reference sequence). Trimming at V came to 6 bases and at J to 3 bases, leaving 4 bases not matched to a gene. Drawing the rest from reference TRBV27 and TRBJ1-4, the complete variable domain is EAQVTQNPRYLITVTGKKLTVTCSQNMNHEYMSWYRQDPGLGLRQIYYSMNVEVTDKGDVPEGYKVSRKEKRNFPLILESPSPNQTSLYFCASRGGGPNEKLFFGSGTQLSVL.

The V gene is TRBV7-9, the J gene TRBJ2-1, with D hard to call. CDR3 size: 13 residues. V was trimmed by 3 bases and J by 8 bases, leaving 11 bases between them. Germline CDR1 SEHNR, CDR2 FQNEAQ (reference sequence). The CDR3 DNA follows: TGTGCCAGCAGCTTCTCTCTGACGTATGAGCAGTTCTTC. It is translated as CASSFSLTYEQFF.

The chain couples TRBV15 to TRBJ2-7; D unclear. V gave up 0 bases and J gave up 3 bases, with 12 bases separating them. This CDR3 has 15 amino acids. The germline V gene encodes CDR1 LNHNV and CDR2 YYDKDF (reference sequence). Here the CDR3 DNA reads TGTGCCACCAGCAGAGATGCCGTCAGCCTCTACGAGCAGTACTTC. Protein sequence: CATSRDAVSLYEQYF. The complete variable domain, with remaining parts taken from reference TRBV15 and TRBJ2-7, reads DAMVIQNPRYQVTQFGKPVTLSCSQTLNHNVMYWYQQKSSQAPKLLFHYYDKDFNNEADTPDNFQSRRPNTSFCFLDIRSPGLGDTAMYLCATSRDAVSLYEQYFGPGTRLTVT.

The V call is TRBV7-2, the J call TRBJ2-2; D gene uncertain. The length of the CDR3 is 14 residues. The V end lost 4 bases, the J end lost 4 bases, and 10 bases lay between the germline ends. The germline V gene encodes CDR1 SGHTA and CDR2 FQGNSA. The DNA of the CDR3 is TGTGCCAGCAGCTCAGGCCGGGCCACCGGGGAGCTGTTTTTT. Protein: CASSSGRATGELFF.

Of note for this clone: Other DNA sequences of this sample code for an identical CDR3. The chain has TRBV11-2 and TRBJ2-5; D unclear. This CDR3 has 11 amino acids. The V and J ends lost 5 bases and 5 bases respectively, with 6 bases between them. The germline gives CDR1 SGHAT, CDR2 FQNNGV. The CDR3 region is CASSPHETQYF. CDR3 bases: TGTGCCAGCAGCCCCCACGAGACCCAGTACTTC.

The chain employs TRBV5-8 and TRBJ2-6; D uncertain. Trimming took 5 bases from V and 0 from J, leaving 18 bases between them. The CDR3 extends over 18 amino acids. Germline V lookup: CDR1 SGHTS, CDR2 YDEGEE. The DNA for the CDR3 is TGTGCCAGCAGACGACCGACCCGGGTCAACTCTGGGGCCAACGTCCTGACTTTC. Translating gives CASRRPTRVNSGANVLTF.

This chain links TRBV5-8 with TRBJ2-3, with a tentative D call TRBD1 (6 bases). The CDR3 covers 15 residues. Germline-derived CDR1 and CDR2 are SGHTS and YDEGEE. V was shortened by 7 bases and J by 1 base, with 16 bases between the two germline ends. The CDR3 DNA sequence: TGTGCCAGCGGATCTCAGGGGATGGGCACAGATACGCAGTATTTT. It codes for CASGSQGMGTDTQYF.

The CDR3 DNA follows: TGTGCCAGCAGGCTCTCAGGACTGAACACTGAAGCTTTCTTT. Protein: CASRLSGLNTEAFF. The V and J genes are TRBV27 and TRBJ1-1, with no clear D. V was shortened by 6 bases and J by 0 bases, with 11 bases between the two germline ends. The V gene's germline CDR1 is MNHEY and CDR2 SMNVEV (reference sequence). The CDR3 spans 14 residues.

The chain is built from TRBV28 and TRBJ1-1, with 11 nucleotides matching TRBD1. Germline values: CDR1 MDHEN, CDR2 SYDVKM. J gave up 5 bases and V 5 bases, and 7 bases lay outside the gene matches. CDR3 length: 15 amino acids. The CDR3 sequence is CASSGWTGGFTEAFF. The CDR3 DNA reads TGTGCCAGCAGTGGTTGGACAGGGGGCTTTACTGAAGCTTTCTTT.

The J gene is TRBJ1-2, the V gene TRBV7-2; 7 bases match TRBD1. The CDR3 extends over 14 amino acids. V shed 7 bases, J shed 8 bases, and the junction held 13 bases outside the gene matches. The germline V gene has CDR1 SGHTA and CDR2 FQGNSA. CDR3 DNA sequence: TGTGCCAGCATGATAAGAACAGGGGCGGAGGGCTACACCTTC. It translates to CASMIRTGAEGYTF.